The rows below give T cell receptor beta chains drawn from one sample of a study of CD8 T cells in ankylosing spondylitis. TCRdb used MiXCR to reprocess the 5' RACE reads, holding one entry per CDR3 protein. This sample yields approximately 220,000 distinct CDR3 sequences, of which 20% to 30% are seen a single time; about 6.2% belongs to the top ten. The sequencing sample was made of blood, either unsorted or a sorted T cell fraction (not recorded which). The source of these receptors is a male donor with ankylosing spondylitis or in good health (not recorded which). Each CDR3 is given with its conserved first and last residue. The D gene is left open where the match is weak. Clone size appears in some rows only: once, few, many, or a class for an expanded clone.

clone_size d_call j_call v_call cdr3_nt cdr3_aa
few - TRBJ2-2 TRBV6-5 TGTGCCAGCAGTTACCTCGCGCCTCGGGAGCTGTTTTTT CASSYLAPRELFF
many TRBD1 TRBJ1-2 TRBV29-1 TGCAGCGTTGCCCAAGACAGGGAGGTGCAGGGCTACACCTTC CSVAQDREVQGYTF
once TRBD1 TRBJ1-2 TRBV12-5 TGTGCTAGTGGTCCAGGCAGGGGGCGAGCTAACTATGGCTACACCTTC CASGPGRGRANYGYTF
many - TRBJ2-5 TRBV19 TGTGCCAGTAGTATAGGATCGGGAAGGCAAGAGACCCAGTACTTC CASSIGSGRQETQYF
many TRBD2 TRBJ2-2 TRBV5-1 TGCGCCAGCAGCTTGGGTAGCGGGAGTTCCGCCGGGGAGCTGTTTTTT CASSLGSGSSAGELFF
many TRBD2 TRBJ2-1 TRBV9 TGTGCCAGCAGCGTAGCTAGTGGGACTAGCGGGAGGGCGGGTAATGAGCAGTTCTTC CASSVASGTSGRAGNEQFF
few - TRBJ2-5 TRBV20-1 TGCAGTGCTAGAAGAGGGTGGGAGACCCAGTACTTC CSARRGWETQYF
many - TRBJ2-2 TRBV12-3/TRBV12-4 TGTGCCAGCAGTTTAGTGACTGGCGTTGGGGGGGAGCTGTTTTTT CASSLVTGVGGELFF
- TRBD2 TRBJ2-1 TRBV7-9 TGTGCCAGCAGCTTAGGTAGCGGGAGGGACAATGAGCAGTTCTTC CASSLGSGRDNEQFF
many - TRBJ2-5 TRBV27 TGTGCCAGCAGTGTCAACAGGGGAGGGGAGACCCAGTACTTC CASSVNRGGETQYF
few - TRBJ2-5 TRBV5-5 TGTGCCAGCAGCTTGATGGCCCCAGGGGACGCATTGACCCAGTACTTC CASSLMAPGDALTQYF
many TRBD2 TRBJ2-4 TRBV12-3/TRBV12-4 TGTGCCAGCAGTTTATCTAGCGGGAGGGACATTCAGTACTTC CASSLSSGRDIQYF
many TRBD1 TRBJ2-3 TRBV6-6 TGTGCCAGCAGTGGGCGACAGGGGGCGCAGTATTTT CASSGRQGAQYF
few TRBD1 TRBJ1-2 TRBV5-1 TGCGCCAGCAGCCTGGGACAGGACTTCTATGGCTACACCTTC CASSLGQDFYGYTF